These T cell receptor beta chains were read from a single sample in a study of blood T cell repertoires in COVID-19. Here immunoSEQ multiplex PCR was the method, and the copy in TCRdb shows in-frame clones only, minus some. The sample gives approximately 240,000 clones, around four fifths of which show up once; roughly 18% is in the top ten. Sequencing was performed on peripheral blood. The source of these receptors is a woman of 80 years or more with active or convalescent COVID-19. Both conserved end residues are part of each CDR3. Fields, in order: D gene, V gene, clone size, J gene, CDR3 protein, CDR3 DNA. D genes are given only for firm matches. Size is stated for part of the rows, as once, few or many counts, or as a class when the clone is expanded.

TRBD1	TRBV28	.	TRBJ2-7	CATRDQKTGAREQYF	TGTGCCACCCGAGATCAAAAGACAGGGGCTCGGGAGCAGTACTTC
.	TRBV30	.	TRBJ1-4	CASHGGSSTNEKLFF	TGTGCCTCCCACGGGGGATCGTCAACTAATGAAAAACTGTTTTTT
.	TRBV3-1/TRBV3-2	.	TRBJ1-1	CASSVRPSREEAFF	TGTGCCAGCAGCGTTCGCCCATCCCGGGAGGAAGCTTTCTTT
TRBD1	TRBV6-2/TRBV6-3	.	TRBJ2-2	CASSYLDREYTGELFF	TGTGCCAGCAGTTACTTAGACAGGGAATACACCGGGGAGCTGTTTTTT
.	TRBV9	.	TRBJ2-5	CASSVGGGKGETQYF	TGTGCCAGCAGCGTAGGCGGCGGGAAGGGGGAGACCCAGTACTTC
TRBD2	TRBV6-5	.	TRBJ2-1	CASSQRESYNEQFF	TGTGCCAGCAGTCAGCGGGAGAGCTACAATGAGCAGTTCTTC
.	TRBV18	.	TRBJ1-6	CASSPGQYNSPLHF	TGTGCCAGCTCACCAGGACAGTATAATTCACCCCTCCACTTT
.	TRBV30	.	TRBJ2-3	CAWSVGSTSTDTQYF	TGTGCCTGGAGTGTCGGGTCAACTAGCACAGATACGCAGTATTTT
TRBD2	TRBV19	.	TRBJ2-3	CASSIAGTKAQYF	TGTGCCAGTAGTATCGCCGGGACTAAGGCGCAGTATTTT
.	TRBV7-9	.	TRBJ2-5	CASSSAGQETQYF	TGTGCCAGCAGTTCCGCGGGGCAAGAGACCCAGTACTTC
TRBD1	TRBV6-5	once	TRBJ2-1	CASSTQDRSYNEQFF	TGTGCCAGCAGTACGCAGGACAGGTCCTACAATGAGCAGTTCTTC
.	TRBV6-5	.	TRBJ1-2	CATGAGFGYTF	TGTGCCACCGGGGCGGGGTTTGGCTACACCTTC
.	TRBV2	few	TRBJ1-5	CASSAYSNQPQHF	TGTGCCAGCAGTGCCTATAGCAATCAGCCCCAGCATTTT
.	TRBV7-9	.	TRBJ1-2	CASSSSSGFLEGYTF	TGTGCCAGCAGCTCATCCTCAGGGTTCTTAGAGGGCTACACCTTC
.	TRBV15	.	TRBJ1-5	CATSRGGRNQPQHF	TGTGCCACCAGCAGAGGAGGGCGCAATCAGCCCCAGCATTTT
TRBD1	TRBV9	.	TRBJ1-4	CASSVRTGGEKLFF	TGTGCCAGCAGCGTACGGACAGGGGGCGAAAAACTGTTTTTT
TRBD1	TRBV7-2	.	TRBJ1-2	CASSLEDRGVYYGYTF	TGTGCCAGCAGCTTGGAGGACAGGGGTGTTTACTATGGCTACACCTTC
.	TRBV11-2	.	TRBJ1-2	CASSLSGVRDYGYTF	TGTGCCAGCAGCTTGTCCGGGGTCAGAGACTATGGCTACACCTTC
.	TRBV20-1	few	TRBJ1-5	CSASNSGLAQPQHF	TGCAGTGCTAGTAATTCAGGGTTGGCTCAGCCCCAGCATTTT
.	TRBV14	few	TRBJ1-6	CASSQRTVSSYNSPLHF	TGTGCCAGCAGCCAAAGGACAGTAAGCTCCTATAATTCACCCCTCCACTTT
TRBD2	TRBV3-1/TRBV3-2	.	TRBJ2-3	CASSQRVRGGGDTQYF	TGTGCCAGCAGCCAAAGAGTCCGGGGGGGAGGAGATACGCAGTATTTT
.	TRBV19	few	TRBJ1-5	CASSDWTVQHF	TGTGCCAGTAGTGACTGGACAGTCCAGCATTTT
.	TRBV28	.	TRBJ1-4	CASSSTGHTPGKLFF	TGTGCCAGCAGTTCCACGGGACACACCCCTGGAAAACTGTTTTTT
TRBD1	TRBV29-1	.	TRBJ1-1	CSVEGTANTEAFF	TGCAGCGTTGAGGGGACAGCGAACACTGAAGCTTTCTTT
.	TRBV2	few	TRBJ2-3	CASSTSSPTDTQYF	TGTGCCAGCAGTACTAGTTCCCCCACAGATACGCAGTATTTT
.	TRBV19	.	TRBJ2-5	CASRRAAQETQYF	TGTGCCAGTAGGCGGGCCGCGCAAGAGACCCAGTACTTC
.	TRBV6-1	.	TRBJ1-1	CASSDNRDNTEAFF	TGTGCCAGCAGTGACAACAGGGATAACACTGAAGCTTTCTTT
TRBD2	TRBV9	.	TRBJ2-1	CASSVVAGGMYEQFF	TGTGCCAGCAGCGTCGTAGCGGGAGGAATGTATGAGCAGTTCTTC
.	TRBV10-2	.	TRBJ2-3	CASSEWGIHSDTQYF	TGCGCCAGCAGTGAATGGGGCATACATTCAGATACGCAGTATTTT
.	TRBV4-3	few	TRBJ1-5	CASSPEWRSNQPQHF	TGCGCCAGCAGCCCGGAGTGGCGGAGCAATCAGCCCCAGCATTTT
TRBD1	TRBV7-9	.	TRBJ1-1	CASSPQGQGNTEAFF	TGTGCCAGCAGCCCCCAGGGACAGGGAAACACTGAAGCTTTCTTT
TRBD2	TRBV27	.	TRBJ2-5	CASSFLAGDLVRETQYF	TGTGCCAGCAGTTTCCTAGCGGGGGATCTCGTGCGAGAGACCCAGTACTTC
TRBD1	TRBV29-1	.	TRBJ1-1	CSASTGTVNTEAFF	TGCAGCGCCTCGACCGGGACAGTGAACACTGAAGCTTTCTTT
.	TRBV21-1	.	TRBJ2-3	CASSNSRGQTDTQYF	TGTGCCAGCAGCAACTCCAGGGGCCAGACAGATACGCAGTATTTT
.	TRBV21-1	few	TRBJ2-6	CASRPDTSGANVLTF	TGTGCCAGCAGACCTGACACCTCTGGGGCCAACGTCCTGACTTTC
TRBD1	TRBV3-1/TRBV3-2	.	TRBJ1-4	CASSPRDRAKEKLFF	TGTGCCAGCAGCCCCCGGGACAGGGCTAAGGAAAAACTGTTTTTT
.	TRBV7-6	.	TRBJ1-1	CASSLEEGSGGTRFTEAFF	TGTGCCAGCAGCTTAGAGGAGGGGTCCGGGGGTACGAGGTTCACTGAAGCTTTCTTT
.	TRBV29-1	.	TRBJ2-7	CAAGNSYEQYF	TGCGCTGCGGGTAACTCCTACGAGCAGTACTTC
.	TRBV19	.	TRBJ1-2	CASSIYSSHYGYTF	TGTGCCAGTAGTATCTACAGCAGTCACTATGGCTACACCTTC
.	TRBV9	.	TRBJ2-3	CASTRTVHYTDTQYF	TGTGCCAGCACCCGGACAGTACACTACACAGATACGCAGTATTTT
TRBD2	TRBV9	.	TRBJ2-7	CASSVGLAGVYEQYF	TGTGCCAGCAGCGTAGGCCTAGCGGGAGTGTACGAGCAGTACTTC
TRBD1	TRBV19	.	TRBJ2-2	CASRQGAGAGELFF	TGTGCCAGTAGACAGGGGGCAGGGGCCGGGGAGCTGTTTTTT
TRBD1	TRBV27	few	TRBJ1-3	CASSLFTPGQGVSGNTIYF	TGTGCCAGCAGTTTATTTACGCCGGGACAGGGGGTCTCTGGAAACACCATATATTTT
TRBD2	TRBV5-1	once	TRBJ2-7	CASSPLAGGRGEQYF	TGCGCCAGCAGCCCACTAGCGGGGGGACGAGGAGAGCAGTACTTC
.	TRBV9	few	TRBJ2-3	CASSVSAGVGGRESRGTDTQYF	TGTGCCAGCAGCGTATCTGCCGGGGTCGGCGGTCGTGAGAGCCGGGGGACAGATACGCAGTATTTT
TRBD2	TRBV7-3	once	TRBJ2-1	CASSPTSGWGEQFF	TGTGCCAGCAGCCCGACTAGCGGTTGGGGTGAGCAGTTCTTC
TRBD1	TRBV2	.	TRBJ1-4	CAGQGATGTNEKLFF	TGTGCCGGACAGGGGGCGACGGGAACTAATGAAAAACTGTTTTTT
TRBD1	TRBV7-2	.	TRBJ1-2	CASSQISWDSNYGYTF	TGTGCCAGCAGCCAGATATCGTGGGACAGTAACTATGGCTACACCTTC